What follows are 19 T cell receptor beta chains derived from one specimen sequenced in a study of OX40 agonist ivuxolimab in advanced cancers. Only in-frame clones appear in the TCRdb table, and some are missing; sequencing was by immunoSEQ multiplex PCR. The profile shows about 70,000 clones, roughly 89% of them singletons. The starting material was CD4+ or CD8+ T cells sorted from blood, obtained in a trial of the OX40 agonist ivuxolimab. Every receptor here comes from an adult with an advanced solid tumor such as melanoma, head and neck, liver or kidney cancer.

The J gene is TRBJ2-1, the V gene TRBV7-9; D unclear. With 0 bases removed from V and 5 bases from J, the gap between germline ends came to 5 bases. Germline V gene lookup returns CDR1 SEHNR and CDR2 FQNEAQ (reference sequence). The CDR3 spans 13 residues. Written as DNA, the CDR3 is TGTGCCAGCAGCTTAGCGAGGAACAATGAGCAGTTCTTC. Translated, it gives CASSLARNNEQFF.

This chain links TRBV7-9 with TRBJ1-6, with 11 bases matching TRBD1. This CDR3 comprises 16 residues. The germline CDR1 and CDR2 sequences are SEHNR and FQNEAQ (reference sequence). V lost 0 bases to trimming and J lost 10 bases; unmatched junction nucleotides: 5. The CDR3 coding sequence is TGTGCCAGCAGCTTAGCATATGGACAGGGGGCGTCACCCCTCCACTTT. Translated, it gives CASSLAYGQGASPLHF. The complete variable domain, with remaining parts taken from reference TRBV7-9 and TRBJ1-6, reads DTGVSQNPRHKITKRGQNVTFRCDPISEHNRLYWYRQTLGQGPEFLTYFQNEAQLEKSRLLSDRFSAERPKGSFSTLEIQRTEQGDSAMYLCASSLAYGQGASPLHFGNGTRLTVT.

This clone was picked up a small number of times. The V and J genes are TRBV29-1 and TRBJ2-2; the D gene is possibly TRBD2 (5 bases). Germline V CDR1 and CDR2: SQVTM, ANQGSEA. Trimming shortened V by 3 bases and J by 3 bases, and 8 bases separated the two germline ends. The CDR3 loop spans 13 amino acids. The CDR3 DNA is TGCAGCGTTGATGTGAGGGACACCGGGGAGCTGTTTTTT. This encodes CSVDVRDTGELFF.

The chain links TRBV4-3 to TRBJ2-1; D not certain. V lost 1 base and J lost 4, with 17 bases in between. This CDR3 has 17 amino acids. Looked up from germline, CDR1 is LGHNA and CDR2 is YSLEER. CDR3 in amino acids: CASSQGALNKGYNEQFF. CDR3 nucleotide sequence: TGCGCCAGCAGCCAAGGGGCCTTGAACAAGGGATACAATGAGCAGTTCTTC.

V usage is TRBV5-5 and J usage is TRBJ2-5, with 7 bases fitting TRBD2. Per germline, CDR1 SGHKS and CDR2 YYEKEE (reference sequence). This CDR3 region has 14 residues. V lost 2 bases to trimming and J lost 0 bases; unmatched junction nucleotides: 1. The CDR3 region is CASSFGGNQETQYF. The DNA of the CDR3 is TGTGCCAGCAGCTTCGGGGGGAACCAAGAGACCCAGTACTTC.

The chain uses TRBV18 and TRBJ1-2, with a possible D match to TRBD1 (5 bases). The CDR3 extends over 17 amino acids. V was clipped by 3 bases and J by 4 bases, with 21 bases between them. Per germline, CDR1 KGHSH and CDR2 LQKENI. The CDR3 is CASSPSNIAWQGYGYTF. As DNA, the CDR3 is TGTGCCAGCTCACCGTCTAATATTGCGTGGCAGGGCTATGGCTACACCTTC.

The chain links TRBV7-9 to TRBJ2-5, with D perhaps matching TRBD2 (8 bases). CDR3 size: 16 residues. Trimming took 5 bases from V and 1 from J, leaving 17 bases between them. From germline, CDR1 is SEHNR and CDR2 FQNEAQ (reference sequence). The DNA for the CDR3 is TGTGCCAGCAGCCCGGGAGGGGGCGGGGCCCAAGAGACCCAGTACTTC. As protein: CASSPGGGGAQETQYF.

The chain employs TRBV7-2 and TRBJ2-7; TRBD2 aligns across 8 bases. Per germline, CDR1 SGHTA and CDR2 FQGNSA. The CDR3 runs to 17 residues. Unmatched junction bases numbered 13, after V lost 5 bases and J lost 1 base. CDR3 nucleotides: TGTGCCAGCAGCCCCGGGGGGGTGACAGTAAAATCCTACGAGCAGTACTTC. Residues: CASSPGGVTVKSYEQYF.

The V call is TRBV6-5, the J call TRBJ1-5; D remains unclear. There are 13 residues in the CDR3. With 8 bases removed from V and 0 bases from J, the gap between germline ends came to 8 bases. Germline CDR1 reads MNHEY; CDR2 reads SVGAGI. Written as DNA, the CDR3 is TGTGCCAGCGGTGCAGATAGCAATCAGCCCCAGCATTTT. Translating it yields CASGADSNQPQHF.

The genes are TRBV5-1 and TRBJ1-1, with unresolved D. The germline V gene encodes CDR1 SGHRS and CDR2 YFSETQ. Deletions cut 3 bases from V and 4 bases from J, with 7 bases between. This CDR3 contains 12 residues. The DNA for the CDR3 is TGCGCCAGCAGCTCGACTGTCACTGAAGCTTTCTTT. Protein sequence: CASSSTVTEAFF.

About this clone itself: This specimen includes other DNA sequences encoding the same CDR3. The V call is TRBV11-2, the J call TRBJ2-7; 7 positions agree with TRBD1. Germline V CDR1 and CDR2: SGHAT, FQNNGV. This CDR3 comprises 15 residues. Trimming took 1 base from V and 0 from J; bases not matched to a gene: 3. CDR3 DNA sequence: TGTGCCAGCAGCTTAGGACAGGGCGCCTCCTACGAGCAGTACTTC. Translation: CASSLGQGASYEQYF.

In DNA, the CDR3 is TGTGCCAGCAGCTCGTACGCGGGGAGCACAGATACGCAGTATTTT. Protein product: CASSSYAGSTDTQYF. V and J are TRBV9 and TRBJ2-3, with D possibly being TRBD2 (6 bases). The V gene lost 4 bases and the J gene lost 0 bases, with 12 bases spanning the gap. The CDR3 spans 15 residues. CDR1 is SGDLS, CDR2 YYNGEE, per germline.

The chain joins TRBV25-1 to TRBJ1-6; D unclear. Germline V CDR1 and CDR2: MGHDK, SYGVNS. CDR3 size: 17 residues. V was clipped by 6 bases and J by 0 bases, with 15 bases between them. The CDR3 coding sequence is TGTGCCAGCAGCGCAGATGCACTCAACTCCTATAATTCACCCCTCCACTTT. Translation gives CASSADALNSYNSPLHF. Combining the CDR3 with reference TRBV25-1 and TRBJ1-6 gives the whole variable domain EADIYQTPRYLVIGTGKKITLECSQTMGHDKMYWYQQDPGMELHLIHYSYGVNSTEKGDLSSESTVSRIRTEHFPLTLESARPSHTSQYLCASSADALNSYNSPLHFGNGTRLTVT.

The V and J genes are TRBV6-5 and TRBJ2-1; D ambiguous. Deletions cut 2 bases from V and 2 bases from J, with 10 bases between. The CDR3 sequence is 15 residues long. From germline, CDR1 is MNHEY and CDR2 SVGAGI. CDR3 region: CASSYTPSPYNEQFF. For the CDR3, the DNA is TGTGCCAGCAGTTACACGCCCTCCCCCTACAATGAGCAGTTCTTC.

The chain links TRBV4-2 to TRBJ1-2; possible D gene TRBD1, 6 bases. Germline-derived CDR1 and CDR2 are LGHNA and YNFKEQ. CDR3 length: 15 residues. Trimming pared 2 bases from V and 2 bases from J, leaving 12 bases between. The CDR3, as DNA: TGTGCCAGCAGCCAAAACACAGGGTTCAACTATGGCTACACCTTC. As protein: CASSQNTGFNYGYTF.

V usage is TRBV5-4 and J usage is TRBJ1-2, with 8 bases matching TRBD1. Germline V gene lookup returns CDR1 SGHNT and CDR2 YYREEE (reference sequence). V was clipped by 4 bases and J by 4 bases; unmatched bases: 6. The CDR3 is 14 amino acids. In DNA form, the CDR3 reads TGTGCCAGCAGCCTGACAGGGGTGGCCTATGGCTACACCTTC. Translating it yields CASSLTGVAYGYTF.

The rearrangement uses TRBV19 and TRBJ2-7, with 7 bases matching TRBD1. Looked up from germline, CDR1 is LNHDA and CDR2 is SQIVND (reference sequence). The ends lost 3 bases at V and 1 base at J; junction bases unmatched: 3. This CDR3 contains 14 residues. The CDR3 sequence: CASSMTGMSYEQYF. The CDR3 DNA follows: TGTGCCAGTAGTATGACAGGGATGTCCTACGAGCAGTACTTC.

This rearrangement joins TRBV5-4 to TRBJ2-7; D is uncertain. The V gene lost 2 bases and the J gene lost 0 bases, with 12 bases spanning the gap. Germline CDR1 reads SGHNT; CDR2 reads YYREEE (reference sequence). This CDR3 spans 15 amino acids. The CDR3 loop is CASSLGIGISYEQYF. CDR3 nucleotides: TGTGCCAGCAGCTTAGGGATTGGGATCTCCTACGAGCAGTACTTC.

The chain links TRBV5-6 to TRBJ2-6; D call uncertain. Trimming cost V 2 bases and J 1 base, with 4 bases left between them. Germline V lookup: CDR1 SGHDT, CDR2 YYEEEE. The CDR3 contains 14 residues. The CDR3 DNA is TGTGCCAGCAGCTTTCTATCTGGGGCCAACGTCCTGACTTTC. It codes for CASSFLSGANVLTF.